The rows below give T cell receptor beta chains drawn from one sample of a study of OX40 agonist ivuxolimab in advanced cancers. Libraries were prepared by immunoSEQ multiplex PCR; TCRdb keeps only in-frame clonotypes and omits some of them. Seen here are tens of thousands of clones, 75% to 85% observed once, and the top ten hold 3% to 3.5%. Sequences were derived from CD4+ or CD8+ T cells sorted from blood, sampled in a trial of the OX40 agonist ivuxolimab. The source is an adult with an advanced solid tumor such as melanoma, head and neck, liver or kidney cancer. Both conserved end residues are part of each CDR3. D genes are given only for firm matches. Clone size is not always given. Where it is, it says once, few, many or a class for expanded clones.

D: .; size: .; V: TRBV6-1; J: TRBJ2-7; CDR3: CASTPTVLSSYEQYF; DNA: TGTGCCAGCACCCCGACAGTTCTAAGCTCCTACGAGCAGTACTTC
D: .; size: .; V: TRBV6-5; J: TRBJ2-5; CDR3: CATAPSGGQETQYF; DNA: TGTGCCACCGCGCCCTCGGGTGGACAAGAGACCCAGTACTTC
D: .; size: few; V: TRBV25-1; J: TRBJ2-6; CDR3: CASSRNSGANVLTF; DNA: TGTGCCAGCAGTCGAAACTCTGGGGCCAACGTCCTGACTTTC
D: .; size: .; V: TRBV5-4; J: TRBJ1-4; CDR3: CASSFEQNFEKLFF; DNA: TGTGCCAGCAGCTTTGAACAGAATTTCGAAAAACTGTTTTTT
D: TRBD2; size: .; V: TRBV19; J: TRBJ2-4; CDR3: CASSILTSSDIQYF; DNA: TGTGCCAGTAGTATCCTGACTAGCTCAGACATTCAGTACTTC
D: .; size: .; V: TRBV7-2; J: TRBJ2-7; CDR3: CASSLALVGYEQYF; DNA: TGTGCCAGCAGCTTAGCACTAGTCGGCTACGAGCAGTACTTC
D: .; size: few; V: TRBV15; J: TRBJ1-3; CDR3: CATSRDGPTIYF; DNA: TGTGCCACCAGCAGAGATGGACCCACCATATATTTT
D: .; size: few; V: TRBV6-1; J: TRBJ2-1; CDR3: CASSEAVGSYNEQFF; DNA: TGTGCCAGCAGTGAAGCCGTAGGCTCCTACAATGAGCAGTTCTTC
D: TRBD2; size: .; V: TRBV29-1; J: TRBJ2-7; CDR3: CSVTPRGGSYEQYF; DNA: TGCAGCGTTACCCCACGGGGGGGCTCCTACGAGCAGTACTTC
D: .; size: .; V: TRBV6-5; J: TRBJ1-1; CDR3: CASSLGIEGVAFF; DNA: TGTGCCAGCAGCTTGGGGATTGAAGGGGTCGCTTTCTTT
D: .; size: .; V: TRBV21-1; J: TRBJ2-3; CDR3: CASSRSRTDSTDTQYF; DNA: TGTGCCAGCAGCAGGAGCCGGACAGATAGCACAGATACGCAGTATTTT
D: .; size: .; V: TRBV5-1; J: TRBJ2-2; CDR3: CASSLKSSETPNTGELFF; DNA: TGCGCCAGCAGCTTGAAATCTAGCGAGACCCCGAACACCGGGGAGCTGTTTTTT
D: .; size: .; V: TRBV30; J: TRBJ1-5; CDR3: CAWSAGFDQPQHF; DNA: TGTGCCTGGAGTGCGGGGTTCGATCAGCCCCAGCATTTT
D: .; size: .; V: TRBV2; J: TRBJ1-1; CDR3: CASSDPGPGRTEAFF; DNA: TGTGCCAGCAGTGATCCCGGGCCCGGCCGCACTGAAGCTTTCTTT
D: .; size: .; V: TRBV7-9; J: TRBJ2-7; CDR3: CASSLELGVTYEQYF; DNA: TGTGCCAGCAGCTTAGAGCTCGGGGTAACCTACGAGCAGTACTTC
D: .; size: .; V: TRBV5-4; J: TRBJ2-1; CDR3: CASRGTSSYNEQFF; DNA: TGTGCCAGCAGGGGGACGAGCTCCTACAATGAGCAGTTCTTC
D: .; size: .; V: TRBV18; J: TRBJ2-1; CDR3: CASSPFPGPNNEQFF; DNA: TGTGCCAGCTCACCATTTCCCGGGCCGAACAATGAGCAGTTCTTC
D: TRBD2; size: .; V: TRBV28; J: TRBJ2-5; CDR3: CASSLRWGGRWETQYF; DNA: TGTGCCAGCAGTTTAAGGTGGGGCGGGAGATGGGAGACCCAGTACTTC
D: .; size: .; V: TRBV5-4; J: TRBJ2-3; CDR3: CASSSYREGATDTQYF; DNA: TGTGCCAGCAGCTCATACAGGGAGGGGGCCACAGATACGCAGTATTTT
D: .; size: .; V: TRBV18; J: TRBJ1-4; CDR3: CASSPSGNEKLFF; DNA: TGTGCCAGCTCACCGTCGGGTAATGAAAAACTGTTTTTT
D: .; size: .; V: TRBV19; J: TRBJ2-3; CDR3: CASSRWDTQYF; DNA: TGTGCCAGTAGTAGGTGGGATACGCAGTATTTT
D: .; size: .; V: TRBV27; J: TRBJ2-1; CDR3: CASSYGDSYNEQFF; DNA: TGTGCCAGCAGTTACGGCGACTCCTACAATGAGCAGTTCTTC
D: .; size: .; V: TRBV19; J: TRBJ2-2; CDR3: CASSIGWQGINTGELFF; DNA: TGTGCCAGTAGTATAGGATGGCAGGGGATAAACACCGGGGAGCTGTTTTTT
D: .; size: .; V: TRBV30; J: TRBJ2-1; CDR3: CAWSVGNEQFF; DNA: TGTGCCTGGAGTGTGGGTAATGAGCAGTTCTTC
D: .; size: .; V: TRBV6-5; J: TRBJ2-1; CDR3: CASRAVGGPYNEQFF; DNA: TGTGCCAGCAGGGCCGTCGGGGGGCCTTACAATGAGCAGTTCTTC
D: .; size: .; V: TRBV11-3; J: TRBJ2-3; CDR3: CASSSGISSLTDTQYF; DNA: TGTGCCAGCAGCTCTGGGATCTCCTCTCTGACAGATACGCAGTATTTT
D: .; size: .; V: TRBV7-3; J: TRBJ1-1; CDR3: CASSPSSGRAFF; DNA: TGTGCCAGCAGCCCCTCCTCCGGGAGGGCTTTCTTT
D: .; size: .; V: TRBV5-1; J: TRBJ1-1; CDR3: CASSLETVPNTEAFF; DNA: TGCGCCAGCAGCTTGGAGACAGTTCCGAACACTGAAGCTTTCTTT
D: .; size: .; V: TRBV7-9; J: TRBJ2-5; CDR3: CASSLGIETQYF; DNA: TGTGCCAGCAGCTTAGGAATAGAGACCCAGTACTTC
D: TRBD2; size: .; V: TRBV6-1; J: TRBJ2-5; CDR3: CASRSSGTETQYF; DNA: TGTGCCAGCAGGAGTAGCGGGACGGAGACCCAGTACTTC
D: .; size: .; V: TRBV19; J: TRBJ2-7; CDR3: CASSQDGRYEQYF; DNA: TGTGCCAGTAGTCAGGACGGCCGCTACGAGCAGTACTTC
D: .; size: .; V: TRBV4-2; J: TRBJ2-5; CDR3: CASSQEALETQYF; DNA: TGTGCCAGCAGCCAAGAGGCATTGGAGACCCAGTACTTC
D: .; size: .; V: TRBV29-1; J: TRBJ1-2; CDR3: CSVRTESGYGYTF; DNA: TGCAGCGTCCGGACAGAGTCCGGCTATGGCTACACCTTC
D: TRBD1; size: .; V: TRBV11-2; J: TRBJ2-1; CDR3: CASSLRQGLLDNEQFF; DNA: TGTGCCAGCAGCCTACGACAGGGCCTGTTGGACAATGAGCAGTTCTTC
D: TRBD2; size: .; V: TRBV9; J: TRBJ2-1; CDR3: CASSVGGLAGASEQFF; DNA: TGTGCCAGCAGCGTAGGCGGACTAGCGGGAGCGTCTGAGCAGTTCTTC
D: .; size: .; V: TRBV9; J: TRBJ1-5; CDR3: CASSVGAGNQPQHF; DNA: TGTGCCAGCAGCGTAGGGGCAGGCAATCAGCCCCAGCATTTT
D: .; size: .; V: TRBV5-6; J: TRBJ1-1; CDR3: CASSLYMGVHVATEAFF; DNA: TGTGCCAGCAGCTTGTATATGGGGGTCCATGTCGCCACTGAAGCTTTCTTT
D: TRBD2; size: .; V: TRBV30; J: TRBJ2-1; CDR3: CAWSEGLADNEQFF; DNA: TGTGCCTGGAGTGAAGGACTAGCGGACAATGAGCAGTTCTTC
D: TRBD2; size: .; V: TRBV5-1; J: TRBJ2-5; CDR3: CASSPGLAGVETQYF; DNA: TGCGCCAGCAGCCCCGGACTAGCGGGAGTGGAGACCCAGTACTTC
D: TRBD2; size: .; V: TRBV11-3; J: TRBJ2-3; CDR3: CASSRSSGSGTDTQYF; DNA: TGTGCCAGCAGCAGGTCTAGCGGGAGTGGAACAGATACGCAGTATTTT